The clone carrying this T cell receptor (beta chain) was observed a few times. No antigen is known for it. The sample originates from a study of blood T cells in healthy people across ages. General study points: Expanded clonotype changes were possibly confounded by unknown donor CMV status.

A second PCR of roughly 7 to 11 cycles used a sample-barcoded 5' primer and a J-beta primer mix. A template-switch adaptor containing 12 random nucleotides labeled each cDNA molecule. TCRdb redid the calling of the 5' RACE reads with MiXCR, one entry per CDR3 protein. The table shows around 2 million distinct CDR3 sequences, with around 42% occurring only once. The germline CDR1 and CDR2 sequences are DFQATT and SNEGSKA (reference sequence). Trimming removed 6 bases from V and 2 bases from J; junction bases left unmatched: 19. This CDR3 is built from 18 residues. Every sample yielded at least 6.5 million isolated PBMCs.

The source material was blood. This receptor was taken from a human donor in good health. The chain couples TRBV20-1 to TRBJ1-5; 7 bases fit TRBD1. CDR3 nucleotides: TGCAGTGCCTACCGGGACAGCAATTTTTTTGTGGGCAATCAGCCCCAGCATTTT. This encodes CSAYRDSNFFVGNQPQHF.